This T cell receptor (beta chain) emerged from a study of cytomegalovirus exposure and HLA in healthy donors. Whole-study findings and limits: Later analysis revealed greater clonal expansion in HLA-associated TCR beta chains than in equally common others. One later analysis reportedly identified an Asian-associated ancestry cluster that showed fewer N-insertions than the roughly 600-donor mean. A link between a missense DCLRE1C variant and TCR beta V- and J-gene trimming emerged from a later analysis.

Healthy bone marrow donors made up the donors. This clone was counted a few times. Its antigen remains unknown. 60 Vbeta and 13 Jbeta primers were used in PCR. The data were produced by immunoSEQ multiplex PCR, yet TCRdb's version contains in-frame clones alone and is incomplete. The table lists 150,000 to 200,000 clones, just over 75% of them singletons. Trimming stripped 7 bases from V and 2 bases from J, with 9 bases between. From germline, CDR1 is LNHDA and CDR2 SQIVND (reference sequence). The CDR3 extends over 13 amino acids. The V call is TRBV19, the J call TRBJ2-1; maybe TRBD2 (5 bases). What was sequenced was PBMCs. The clonotype originates from a woman aged 35 to 49 in good health and CMV-seronegative. CDR3 in amino acids: CASKRVPYNEQFF. The CDR3 DNA sequence: TGTGCCAGTAAGAGGGTACCCTACAATGAGCAGTTCTTC.